These T cell receptor beta chains were read from a single sample in a study of cytomegalovirus exposure and HLA in healthy donors. Here immunoSEQ multiplex PCR was the method, and the copy in TCRdb shows in-frame clones only, minus some. The sample yields around 97,000 clones, about a tenth seen once. Sequencing input: PBMCs. These receptors were collected from a man aged 45-65 years in good health and CMV-seropositive. Both conserved end residues are part of each CDR3. A D gene is named only where the DNA matches it firmly. Size is stated for part of the rows, as once, few or many counts, or as a class when the clone is expanded.

V: TRBV6-1; size: .; J: TRBJ2-3; D: .; CDR3: CASSGGGWAADTQYF; DNA: TGTGCCAGCAGTGGAGGGGGTTGGGCCGCAGATACGCAGTATTTT
V: TRBV5-6; size: .; J: TRBJ1-1; D: TRBD1; CDR3: CASSLGDSMNTEAFF; DNA: TGTGCCAGCAGCTTGGGGGACAGTATGAACACTGAAGCTTTCTTT
V: TRBV27; size: .; J: TRBJ2-1; D: TRBD2; CDR3: CASSLTSGTYNEQFF; DNA: TGTGCCAGCAGTTTGACTAGCGGGACCTACAATGAGCAGTTCTTC
V: TRBV28; size: few; J: TRBJ2-2; D: .; CDR3: CASSLGDTHTGELFF; DNA: TGTGCCAGCAGTTTAGGGGACACCCACACCGGGGAGCTGTTTTTT
V: TRBV9; size: .; J: TRBJ1-1; D: .; CDR3: CASSARQTMNTEAFF; DNA: TGTGCCAGCAGCGCACGACAGACGATGAACACTGAAGCTTTCTTT
V: TRBV5-6; size: .; J: TRBJ1-1; D: .; CDR3: CASRAGTPNLNTEAFF; DNA: TGTGCCAGCAGGGCCGGGACACCGAACTTGAACACTGAAGCTTTCTTT
V: TRBV4-2; size: .; J: TRBJ2-1; D: .; CDR3: CASSQLADNEQFF; DNA: TGTGCCAGCAGCCAACTAGCCGACAATGAGCAGTTCTTC
V: TRBV18; size: few; J: TRBJ2-1; D: .; CDR3: CASSPSLAGYNEQFF; DNA: TGTGCCAGCTCACCTTCCTTAGCCGGATACAATGAGCAGTTCTTC
V: TRBV27; size: .; J: TRBJ2-2; D: TRBD1; CDR3: CASSLRGPGFSFTGELFF; DNA: TGTGCCAGCAGTTTAAGGGGGCCGGGTTTTTCTTTTACCGGGGAGCTGTTTTTT
V: TRBV19; size: few; J: TRBJ1-5; D: TRBD1; CDR3: CASSLDRDQPQHF; DNA: TGTGCCAGTAGCCTAGACAGGGATCAGCCCCAGCATTTT
V: TRBV6-5; size: .; J: TRBJ1-4; D: TRBD1; CDR3: CASSGRTGQREKLFF; DNA: TGTGCCAGCAGTGGGAGGACAGGGCAGAGGGAAAAACTGTTTTTT
V: TRBV19; size: few; J: TRBJ1-1; D: .; CDR3: CASSIDTGGGQAFF; DNA: TGTGCCAGTAGTATAGATACGGGAGGCGGGCAAGCTTTCTTT
V: TRBV5-4; size: few; J: TRBJ2-7; D: .; CDR3: CASSPGQSAYEQYF; DNA: TGTGCCAGCAGCCCAGGACAGAGTGCCTACGAGCAGTACTTC
V: TRBV28; size: medium-sized; J: TRBJ1-2; D: TRBD1; CDR3: CASTFSGGGNGYTF; DNA: TGTGCCAGCACTTTTAGTGGAGGGGGCAATGGCTACACCTTC
V: TRBV5-1; size: .; J: TRBJ2-3; D: .; CDR3: CASSFRSPDTQYF; DNA: TGCGCCAGCAGCTTTCGGTCCCCAGATACGCAGTATTTT
V: TRBV10-3; size: .; J: TRBJ1-2; D: .; CDR3: CAISDPGYGYTF; DNA: TGTGCCATCAGTGACCCGGGATATGGCTACACCTTC
V: TRBV7-9; size: few; J: TRBJ1-1; D: .; CDR3: CASSLAGGGTEAFF; DNA: TGTGCCAGCAGCTTAGCAGGGGGGGGCACTGAAGCTTTCTTT
V: TRBV9; size: few; J: TRBJ2-5; D: TRBD1; CDR3: CASSVGQDHQETQYF; DNA: TGTGCCAGCAGCGTCGGACAGGACCACCAAGAGACCCAGTACTTC
V: TRBV19; size: .; J: TRBJ2-1; D: .; CDR3: CASSATTRNNEQFF; DNA: TGTGCCAGTAGTGCGACAACCCGAAACAATGAGCAGTTCTTC
V: TRBV2; size: many; J: TRBJ2-3; D: .; CDR3: CASRAQGYTDTQYF; DNA: TGTGCCAGCAGGGCACAGGGTTACACAGATACGCAGTATTTT
V: TRBV2; size: few; J: TRBJ2-7; D: TRBD2; CDR3: CASMERESSYEQYF; DNA: TGTGCCAGCATGGAGCGGGAGAGCTCCTACGAGCAGTACTTC
V: TRBV19; size: few; J: TRBJ2-2; D: .; CDR3: CASSPRRGRSNTGELFF; DNA: TGTGCCAGTAGTCCACGGCGGGGCAGATCGAACACCGGGGAGCTGTTTTTT
V: TRBV11-1; size: .; J: TRBJ2-4; D: .; CDR3: CASSLAPHGAKNIQYF; DNA: TGTGCCAGCAGCTTAGCCCCCCACGGAGCCAAAAACATTCAGTACTTC
V: TRBV28; size: many; J: TRBJ1-4; D: .; CDR3: CASSDPAWARKLFF; DNA: TGTGCCAGCAGTGACCCGGCATGGGCCAGGAAACTGTTTTTT
V: TRBV7-2; size: few; J: TRBJ1-5; D: .; CDR3: CASSPGGQGQPQHF; DNA: TGTGCCAGCAGCCCAGGAGGGCAGGGACAGCCCCAGCATTTT
V: TRBV7-9; size: few; J: TRBJ1-1; D: .; CDR3: CASSSRNRDTEAFF; DNA: TGTGCCAGCAGCTCTAGAAACAGGGACACTGAAGCTTTCTTT
V: TRBV6-1; size: .; J: TRBJ2-7; D: TRBD2; CDR3: CASSETFGTSGSYEQYF; DNA: TGTGCCAGCAGTGAGACTTTCGGGACTAGCGGGAGTTACGAGCAGTACTTC
V: TRBV7-3; size: .; J: TRBJ1-2; D: TRBD1; CDR3: CASSSTGGRGYTF; DNA: TGTGCCAGCAGCTCGACAGGGGGCAGGGGCTACACCTTC
V: TRBV9; size: few; J: TRBJ2-3; D: TRBD2; CDR3: CASSDDRPGLTDTQYF; DNA: TGTGCCAGCAGTGACGATAGGCCGGGACTAACAGATACGCAGTATTTT
V: TRBV2; size: .; J: TRBJ2-3; D: .; CDR3: CASSERDRTDTQYF; DNA: TGTGCCAGCAGTGAGCGGGATAGAACAGATACGCAGTATTTT
V: TRBV5-1; size: few; J: TRBJ2-3; D: TRBD1; CDR3: CASSSGQSGGDTQYF; DNA: TGCGCCAGCAGCTCGGGACAGTCTGGCGGGGATACGCAGTATTTT
V: TRBV7-9; size: few; J: TRBJ1-4; D: .; CDR3: CASSRGQNNEKLFF; DNA: TGTGCCAGCAGCCGAGGACAGAATAATGAAAAACTGTTTTTT
V: TRBV29-1; size: .; J: TRBJ2-3; D: TRBD2; CDR3: CSVGTSAGTDTQYF; DNA: TGCAGCGTTGGGACTAGCGCAGGCACAGATACGCAGTATTTT
V: TRBV27; size: few; J: TRBJ1-6; D: TRBD1; CDR3: CASSLTHGTGGSSPLHF; DNA: TGTGCCAGCAGTTTGACCCACGGGACAGGCGGGTCCTCACCCCTCCACTTT
V: TRBV5-1; size: .; J: TRBJ1-1; D: .; CDR3: CASSLEAGAATEAFF; DNA: TGCGCCAGCAGCTTGGAGGCAGGGGCGGCCACTGAAGCTTTCTTT
V: TRBV11-3; size: .; J: TRBJ2-2; D: .; CDR3: CASSLSSSTGELFF; DNA: TGTGCCAGCAGCCTATCGTCGAGCACCGGGGAGCTGTTTTTT
V: TRBV5-1; size: .; J: TRBJ2-2; D: .; CDR3: CASSKTTGSTGELFF; DNA: TGCGCCAGCAGCAAAACTACCGGGAGTACCGGGGAGCTGTTTTTT
V: TRBV29-1; size: few; J: TRBJ1-2; D: TRBD1; CDR3: CSVWLQGAESYGYTF; DNA: TGCAGCGTGTGGCTTCAGGGGGCTGAAAGTTATGGCTACACCTTC
V: TRBV4-3; size: few; J: TRBJ2-7; D: .; CDR3: CASSQAVKWGPAYEQYF; DNA: TGCGCCAGCAGCCAAGCAGTGAAATGGGGGCCGGCCTACGAGCAGTACTTC
V: TRBV14; size: few; J: TRBJ2-2; D: TRBD2; CDR3: CASRGLAGGPGTGELFF; DNA: TGTGCCAGCAGAGGACTAGCGGGAGGGCCAGGCACCGGGGAGCTGTTTTTT
V: TRBV7-3; size: .; J: TRBJ2-2; D: TRBD1; CDR3: CASSLRQGAMSGELFF; DNA: TGTGCCAGCAGCTTACGTCAGGGGGCGATGAGCGGGGAGCTGTTTTTT
V: TRBV2; size: .; J: TRBJ1-5; D: .; CDR3: CASSGLPSNQPQHF; DNA: TGTGCCAGCAGTGGTCTACCTAGCAATCAGCCCCAGCATTTT
V: TRBV5-5; size: .; J: TRBJ2-2; D: TRBD2; CDR3: CASRMGLAGVSTGELFF; DNA: TGTGCCAGCAGGATGGGGCTAGCGGGAGTATCGACCGGGGAGCTGTTTTTT
V: TRBV7-9; size: many; J: TRBJ2-7; D: TRBD1; CDR3: CASSKRDRAFEQYF; DNA: TGTGCCAGCAGCAAACGGGACAGGGCTTTCGAGCAGTACTTC
V: TRBV29-1; size: .; J: TRBJ1-2; D: .; CDR3: CSVVPQGYAYGYTF; DNA: TGCAGCGTTGTCCCCCAGGGGTACGCCTATGGCTACACCTTC
V: TRBV6-6; size: .; J: TRBJ1-5; D: .; CDR3: CASSYGQGIGQPQHF; DNA: TGTGCCAGCAGTTACGGGCAGGGGATCGGACAGCCCCAGCATTTT